This entry lists 19 T cell receptor beta chains sequenced from one sample in a study of OX40 agonist ivuxolimab in advanced cancers. Some clones are missing from TCRdb's copy, which holds only in-frame ones; the method was immunoSEQ multiplex PCR. The repertoire includes tens of thousands of clones, 85% to 90% of them detected once, and more than 0.45% sits in the top ten. Sequences were derived from CD4+ or CD8+ T cells sorted from blood, sampled in a trial of the OX40 agonist ivuxolimab. Receptors were obtained from an adult with an advanced solid tumor such as melanoma, head and neck, liver or kidney cancer.

This chain joins TRBV27 and TRBJ1-2; maybe TRBD1 (5 bases). V lost 2 bases and J 5 bases, leaving 12 bases between the germline ends. In germline, CDR1 is MNHEY, CDR2 SMNVEV (reference sequence). The CDR3 is made up of 14 amino acids. The CDR3 here is CASSLGGYPYGYTF. In DNA, the CDR3 is TGTGCCAGCAGTTTAGGGGGATATCCATATGGCTACACCTTC.

This rearrangement joins TRBV7-3 to TRBJ2-2; D might be TRBD1 (6 bases). Germline V lookup: CDR1 SGHTA, CDR2 FQGTGA. V lost 8 bases and J 6 bases, leaving 16 bases between the germline ends. There are 14 residues in the CDR3. The CDR3 here is CASAPNRVPGELFF. CDR3 nucleotide sequence: TGTGCCAGCGCCCCGAACAGGGTTCCCGGGGAGCTGTTTTTT.

This rearrangement joins TRBV11-3 to TRBJ2-1; D unclear. From germline, CDR1 is SGHNT and CDR2 YENEEA. CDR3 length: 15 residues. Trimming took off 3 bases at V and 2 bases at J, with 11 bases between the two ends. In nucleotides, the CDR3 is TGTGCCAGCAGCTTCAACAAAGGGCCCTACAATGAGCAGTTCTTC. Translated: CASSFNKGPYNEQFF.

V and J are TRBV10-3 and TRBJ1-2; TRBD1 might be the D (5 bases). Germline V gene data show CDR1 as ENHRY and CDR2 as SYGVKD. Trimming took off 0 bases at V and 4 bases at J, with 15 bases between the two ends. The CDR3 consists of 16 residues. CDR3 amino acids: CAISESEDTGTYGYTF. CDR3 in DNA: TGTGCCATCAGTGAGTCGGAGGACACCGGCACCTATGGCTACACCTTC.

The chain joins TRBV6-5 to TRBJ1-5; D unclear. The V end lost 1 base, the J end lost 4 bases, and 14 bases lay between the germline ends. The V gene's germline CDR1 is MNHEY and CDR2 SVGAGI. There are 16 residues in the CDR3. The CDR3 nucleotides read TGTGCCAGCAGTTACTGGCCCCCTTCAAATAATCAGCCCCAGCATTTT. Translation: CASSYWPPSNNQPQHF.

This sequence joins TRBV9 and TRBJ2-5; TRBD1 agrees at 9 bases. The DNA matches TRBJ2-7 better at its end, which makes the J call doubtful. There are 16 residues in the CDR3. Germline V lookup: CDR1 SGDLS, CDR2 YYNGEE. The CDR3 region has the DNA TGTGCCAGCAGCGTAGAAGCGGGGACAGGGTACTACGAGCAGTACTTC. It encodes CASSVEAGTGYYEQYF.

The chain joins TRBV2 to TRBJ1-5; weak D call: TRBD1 (6 bases). The CDR3 is 15 amino acids. The germline gives CDR1 SNHLY, CDR2 FYNNEI. V was trimmed by 8 bases and J by 3 bases, leaving 17 bases between them. The CDR3, as DNA: TGTGCCAGCGGGGGATTGACAGGCCTCAATCAGCCCCAGCATTTT. Its translation: CASGGLTGLNQPQHF.

This chain joins TRBV5-1 and TRBJ1-1, with 7 bases that match TRBD1. V shed 0 bases, J shed 9 bases, and the junction held 5 bases outside the gene matches. The CDR3 length is 13 residues. CDR1 is SGHRS, CDR2 YFSETQ, per germline. The CDR3 here is CASSLELGQQAFF. Here the CDR3 DNA reads TGCGCCAGCAGCTTGGAGTTGGGACAGCAAGCTTTCTTT.

This clone has only one observation. The chain combines TRBV14 with TRBJ1-2; D gene unclear. The V gene lost 0 bases and the J gene lost 8 bases, with 7 bases spanning the gap. There are 12 residues in the CDR3. Per germline, CDR1 SGHDN and CDR2 FVKESK. The CDR3 is CASSQEYGGYTF. The CDR3 DNA sequence: TGTGCCAGCAGCCAAGAATACGGAGGCTACACCTTC.

The V and J genes are TRBV4-2 and TRBJ2-5; 7 bases are a match to TRBD2. The CDR3 sequence is 14 residues long. The V gene end was trimmed by 1 base and the J gene end by 4 bases; junction bases not matched to a gene: 3. Germline assignment: CDR1 LGHNA and CDR2 YNFKEQ. CDR3 residues: CASSQVGGGETQYF. The CDR3 DNA follows: TGTGCCAGCAGCCAAGTGGGGGGGGGAGAGACCCAGTACTTC.

The chain has TRBV7-8 and TRBJ1-3, with D unresolved. The CDR3 consists of 16 residues. Trimming stripped 1 base from V and 0 bases from J, with 10 bases between. Looked up from germline, CDR1 is SGHVS and CDR2 is FQNEAQ. The CDR3 bases are TGTGCCAGCAGCTTAGGGTCCGTGCACTCTGGAAACACCATATATTTT. Amino acids: CASSLGSVHSGNTIYF.

The chain has TRBV9 and TRBJ2-7, with 8 bases fitting TRBD1. Germline values: CDR1 SGDLS, CDR2 YYNGEE. CDR3 size: 15 residues. V trimming: 3 bases; J trimming: 3 bases; junction bases outside the gene matches: 8. CDR3 protein: CASSARDRSLYEQYF. The CDR3 DNA sequence: TGTGCCAGCAGCGCGCGGGACAGGTCCCTCTACGAGCAGTACTTC. Filled out from reference TRBV9 and TRBJ2-7, the complete variable domain reads DSGVTQTPKHLITATGQRVTLRCSPRSGDLSVYWYQQSLDQGLQFLIQYYNGEERAKGNILERFSAQQFPDLHSELNLSSLELGDSALYFCASSARDRSLYEQYFGPGTRLTVT.

V and J are TRBV7-9 and TRBJ1-1; D perhaps matches TRBD1 (5 bases). Trimming pared 7 bases from V and 5 bases from J, leaving 20 bases between. The CDR3 is 15 residues long. Germline loops: CDR1 SEHNR, CDR2 FQNEAQ (reference sequence). The CDR3 DNA reads TGTGCCAGCACCCCGAGGGGACTCCTGGGGACTGAAGCTTTCTTT. This translates into CASTPRGLLGTEAFF. Supplemented by reference TRBV7-9 and TRBJ1-1, the full variable domain reads DTGVSQNPRHKITKRGQNVTFRCDPISEHNRLYWYRQTLGQGPEFLTYFQNEAQLEKSRLLSDRFSAERPKGSFSTLEIQRTEQGDSAMYLCASTPRGLLGTEAFFGQGTRLTVV.

This clone came up once. This sequence joins TRBV5-5 and TRBJ1-5; 7 nucleotides align to TRBD1. Germline trimming cut 0 bases from V and 5 bases from J; bases unmatched to any gene: 5. The CDR3 is 15 residues long. The germline V gene has CDR1 SGHKS and CDR2 YYEKEE (reference sequence). In DNA form, the CDR3 reads TGTGCCAGCAGCTTGGCCGGACAGGATGATCAGCCCCAGCATTTT. Translating gives CASSLAGQDDQPQHF.

The gene calls are TRBV18 and TRBJ1-5; D unclear. With 6 bases removed from V and 1 base from J, the gap between germline ends came to 7 bases. This CDR3 contains 13 residues. Germline values: CDR1 KGHSH, CDR2 LQKENI. The CDR3 sequence: CASSPESNQPQHF. Here the CDR3 DNA reads TGTGCCAGCTCGCCCGAGAGCAATCAGCCCCAGCATTTT.

With respect to this clone: The conserved phenylalanine or tryptophan normally closing the CDR3 is absent here, so this likely arose from a read error. The V gene is TRBV19, the J gene TRBJ1-6, with D hard to call. With 3 bases removed from V and 1 base from J, the gap between germline ends came to 7 bases. The length of the CDR3 is 15 residues. The germline CDR1 and CDR2 sequences are LNHDA and SQIVND (reference sequence). In DNA, the CDR3 is TGTGCCAGTAGTATCGGGAGTTCCTATAATTCACCCCTCCACCTT. Its translation: CASSIGSSYNSPLHL.

The CDR3 nucleotides are TGTGCCAGCTCACTACAATCGGGAGGCTACACCTTC. Its protein product is CASSLQSGGYTF. This chain joins TRBV18 and TRBJ1-2; no reliable D call. The V gene's germline CDR1 is KGHSH and CDR2 LQKENI. This CDR3 has 12 residues. Trimming left V 4 bases short and J 8 bases short, with 11 bases between.

The chain couples TRBV5-1 to TRBJ2-5, with D perhaps TRBD1 or TRBD2 (5 bases each). Germline CDR1 reads SGHRS; CDR2 reads YFSETQ. The CDR3 loop spans 13 amino acids. The V end lost 4 bases, the J end lost 5 bases, and 12 bases lay between the germline ends. As DNA, the CDR3 is TGCGCCAGCAGCACCGGGACCCCGGAGACCCAGTACTTC. Encoded protein: CASSTGTPETQYF.

This chain links TRBV15 with TRBJ2-2; TRBD1 matches at 9 bases. Germline CDR1 is LNHNV and CDR2 is YYDKDF (reference sequence). This CDR3 spans 16 amino acids. J gave up 5 bases and V 2 bases, and 6 bases lay outside the gene matches. The CDR3 here is CATSRQQGARTGELFF. The CDR3, as DNA: TGTGCCACCAGCAGACAACAGGGGGCGCGGACCGGGGAGCTGTTTTTT.